The present TCR beta chain was sequenced within a study of lymphopenia after photon versus proton radiotherapy. V lost 4 bases and J lost 10, with 14 bases in between. The CDR3 length is 13 residues. Per the germline V gene, CDR1 is SEHNR and CDR2 is FQNEAQ (reference sequence). Repertoires were generated with immunoSEQ multiplex PCR, while TCRdb's copy carries only in-frame clones and drops some. The sample consists of more than 25,000 clones, approximately 87% of them appearing once. Only one count was recorded for this clone. Its antigen is unknown. Study observations and caveats: Proton therapy kept repertoires fairly stable, unlike photons, which gained effector/memory cells.

This sample comprised peripheral blood, obtained from a patient treated with proton-based radiotherapy. The rearrangement links TRBV7-9 to TRBJ2-1; the D is unclear. This sequence originates from a woman aged 60-75 years with cholangiocarcinoma. Some clones in this sample may be carry-over from other donors' samples. Written as DNA, the CDR3 is TGTGCCAGCAGCTCCAAAGGGCCCGAGGAGCAGTTCTTC. Its protein product is CASSSKGPEEQFF.